The sample holds a few counts of the clone carrying this TCR beta chain. Its antigen is unidentified. Expressed TCRB transcripts got sequenced, as all isolated RNA was reverse transcribed. Clones were sequenced by immunoSEQ multiplex PCR, and TCRdb holds only the in-frame ones, with some missing. The table lists about 320,000 clones, less than 15% of them singletons. Staining for CD45RO/CCR7/CD25/CD127/CD95/CD27 allowed sorting of CD4+ naive, central memory, regulatory and stem cell-like memory cells. Sort purity for all populations was recorded as exceeding 98%. This CDR3 contains 15 residues. The J segment lost 5 bases and the V segment lost 4 bases, leaving 2 bases of the junction unmatched. The V gene's germline CDR1 is SEHNR and CDR2 FQNEAQ (reference sequence). This sample was included in a study of beta chain features in type 1 diabetes. Study-wide findings and caveats: Researchers could not determine here whether HLA type influences TCRB rearrangement. The cDNA sequencing approach could over-represent high-TCR-expressing cells.

The chain carries TRBV7-9 and TRBJ1-4; TRBD1 matches at 12 bases. Sequencing was done on a sample of central memory CD4+ T cells from blood. This receptor was identified in a man aged 25 to 40 in good health. The CDR3 loop is CASSWDRGQNEKLFF. CDR3 bases: TGTGCCAGCAGCTGGGACAGGGGGCAAAATGAAAAACTGTTTTTT.